The present T cell receptor beta chain was sequenced within a study of early T cells in non-severe SARS-CoV-2 infection. This clonotype has more than one count but fewer than ten. TCRdb processed the 5' RACE reads anew with MiXCR; each CDR3 protein has one entry. The table lists some 28,000 distinct CDR3 sequences, roughly 6% of them singletons. This TCR was recovered from an adult who was a healthcare worker with PCR-confirmed SARS-CoV-2 infection or an uninfected control (not recorded which). Sequenced input: whole blood.

CDR3 nucleotides: TGCGCCAGCAGCTTGTCTAGCGCCCAAGAGACCCAGTACTTC. Protein sequence: CASSLSSAQETQYF. This rearrangement joins TRBV5-1 to TRBJ2-5; a weak D match, TRBD2 (6 bases). V shed 1 base and J shed 1 base, with 8 bases lying between them. This CDR3 region has 14 residues. Looked up from germline, CDR1 is SGHRS and CDR2 is YFSETQ.